The 6 T cell receptor beta chains reported below all come from one sample, sequenced in a study of cytomegalovirus exposure and HLA in healthy donors. Vbeta (60) and Jbeta (13) primers were used in the PCR. TCRdb's copy holds only in-frame clones and misses some; the assay was immunoSEQ multiplex PCR. The sample includes 200,000 to 250,000 clones, about 88% of them seen just once. The sample was PBMCs. The receptors shown here come from a girl aged 2 to 10 in good health and CMV-seronegative.

The V gene is TRBV5-4, the J gene TRBJ1-3, with D maybe TRBD1 (6 bases). Germline CDR1 and CDR2: SGHNT and YYREEE (reference sequence). The germline V and J ends were trimmed by 5 bases and 4 bases, with 13 bases remaining between them. The CDR3 is made up of 14 amino acids. CDR3 in DNA: TGTGCCAGCAGGGGGGGGACATACGGAAACACCATATATTTT. This translates into CASRGGTYGNTIYF.

The J gene is TRBJ2-3, the V gene TRBV18; TRBD1 aligns across 8 bases. The CDR3 consists of 14 residues. With V trimmed by 4 bases and J by 2 bases, 2 bases remained unmatched. Per the germline V gene, CDR1 is KGHSH and CDR2 is LQKENI. DNA for the CDR3: TGTGCCAGCTCACGACAGGGGATCACAGATACGCAGTATTTT. As protein: CASSRQGITDTQYF.

This clone was recorded once. In nucleotides, the CDR3 is TGCCTAGCAGGGGGTGACACTGAAGCTTTCTTT. It encodes CLAGGDTEAFF. The chain combines TRBV20-1 with TRBJ1-1; the match to TRBD1 covers 7 bases. Germline CDR1 and CDR2: DFQATT and SNEGSKA (reference sequence). The CDR3 runs 11 residues.

A few counts support this clone. This chain connects TRBV4-1 to TRBJ2-5; TRBD2 is a possible D gene (5 bases). This CDR3 spans 13 amino acids. The germline V and J ends were trimmed by 4 bases and 7 bases, with 13 bases remaining between them. Germline CDR1 and CDR2: MGHRA and YSYEKL. The CDR3 region is CASSPPSGGTQYF. For the CDR3, the DNA is TGCGCCAGCAGCCCCCCCTCTGGAGGGACCCAGTACTTC.

As to this clone: The junction does not match germline at one end; this may be a read error. The rearrangement links TRBV7-9 to TRBJ2-7; unclear D gene. This CDR3 spans 14 amino acids. CDR1 SEHNR and CDR2 FQNEAQ come from the germline V gene (reference sequence). DNA for the CDR3: TGTTCCAGCAGCCCTCTTGGCGGCTCCTACGAGCAGTACTTC. Amino acids: CSSSPLGGSYEQYF.

The chain employs TRBV6-1 and TRBJ2-7, with D possibly TRBD2 on 5 matching bases. The CDR3 length is 11 residues. Germline CDR1 and CDR2: MNHNS and SASEGT. V gave up 8 bases and J gave up 7 bases, with 12 bases separating them. The CDR3 region is CASLSPGEQYF. CDR3 DNA: TGTGCCAGCCTTTCTCCGGGAGAGCAGTACTTC.